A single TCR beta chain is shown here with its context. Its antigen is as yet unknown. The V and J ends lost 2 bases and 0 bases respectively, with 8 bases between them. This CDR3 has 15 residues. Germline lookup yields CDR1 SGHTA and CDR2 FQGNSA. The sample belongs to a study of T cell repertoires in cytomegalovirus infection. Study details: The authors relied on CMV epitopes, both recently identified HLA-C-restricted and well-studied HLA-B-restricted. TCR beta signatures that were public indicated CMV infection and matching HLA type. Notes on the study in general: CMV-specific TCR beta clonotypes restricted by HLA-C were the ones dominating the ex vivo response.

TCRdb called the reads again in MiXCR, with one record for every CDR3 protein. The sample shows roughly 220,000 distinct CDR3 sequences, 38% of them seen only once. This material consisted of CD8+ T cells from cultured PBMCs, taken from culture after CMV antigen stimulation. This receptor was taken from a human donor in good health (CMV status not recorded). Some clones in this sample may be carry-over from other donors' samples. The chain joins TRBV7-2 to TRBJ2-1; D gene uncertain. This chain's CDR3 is CASSLMDSSYNEQFF. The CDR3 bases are TGTGCCAGCAGCTTAATGGATAGCTCCTACAATGAGCAGTTCTTC.